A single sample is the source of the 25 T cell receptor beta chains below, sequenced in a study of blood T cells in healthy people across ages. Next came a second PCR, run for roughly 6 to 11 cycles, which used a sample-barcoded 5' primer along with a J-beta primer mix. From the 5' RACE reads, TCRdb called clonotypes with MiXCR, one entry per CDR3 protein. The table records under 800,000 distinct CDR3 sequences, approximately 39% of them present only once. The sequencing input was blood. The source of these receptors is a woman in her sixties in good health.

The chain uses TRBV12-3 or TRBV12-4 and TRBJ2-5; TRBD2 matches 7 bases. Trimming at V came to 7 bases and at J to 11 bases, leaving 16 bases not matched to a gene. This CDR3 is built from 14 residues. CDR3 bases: TGTGCCAGCACATTGGCGGGAGACCGCAATGAGCAGTACTTC. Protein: CASTLAGDRNEQYF.

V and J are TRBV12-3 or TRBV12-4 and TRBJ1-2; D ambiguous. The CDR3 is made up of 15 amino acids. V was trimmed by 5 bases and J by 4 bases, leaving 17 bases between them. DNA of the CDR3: TGTGCCAGCAGTCCTTCATGGACGGACTCCTATGGCTACACCTTC. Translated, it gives CASSPSWTDSYGYTF.

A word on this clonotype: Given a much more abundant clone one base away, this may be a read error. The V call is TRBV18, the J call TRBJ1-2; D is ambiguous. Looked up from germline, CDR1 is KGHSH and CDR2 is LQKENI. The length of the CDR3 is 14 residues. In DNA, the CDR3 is TGTACCAGCTCACCACCAAGCTGGGTAGGCGGCTACACCTTC. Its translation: CTSSPPSWVGGYTF.

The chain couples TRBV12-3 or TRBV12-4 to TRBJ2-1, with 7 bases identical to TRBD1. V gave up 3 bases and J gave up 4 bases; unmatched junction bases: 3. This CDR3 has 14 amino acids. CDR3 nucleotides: TGTGCCAGCAGTTTTAGGGGGCCTTACAATGAGCAGTTCTTC. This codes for CASSFRGPYNEQFF.

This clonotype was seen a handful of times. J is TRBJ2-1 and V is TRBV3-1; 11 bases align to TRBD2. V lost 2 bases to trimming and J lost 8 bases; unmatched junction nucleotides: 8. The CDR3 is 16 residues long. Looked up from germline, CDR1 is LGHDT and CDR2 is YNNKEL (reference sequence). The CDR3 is CASSQLLAGVVHEQFF. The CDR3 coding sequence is TGTGCCAGCAGCCAACTACTAGCGGGAGTGGTCCATGAGCAGTTCTTC.

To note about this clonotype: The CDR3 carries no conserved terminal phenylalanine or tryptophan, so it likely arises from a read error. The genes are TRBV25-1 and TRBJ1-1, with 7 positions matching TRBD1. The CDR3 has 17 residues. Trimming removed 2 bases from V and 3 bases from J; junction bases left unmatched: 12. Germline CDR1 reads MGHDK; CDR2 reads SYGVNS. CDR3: CASSETGRGWVHTEAFV. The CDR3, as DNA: TGTGCCAGCAGTGAAACGGGCAGGGGGTGGGTGCACACTGAAGCTTTCGTT.

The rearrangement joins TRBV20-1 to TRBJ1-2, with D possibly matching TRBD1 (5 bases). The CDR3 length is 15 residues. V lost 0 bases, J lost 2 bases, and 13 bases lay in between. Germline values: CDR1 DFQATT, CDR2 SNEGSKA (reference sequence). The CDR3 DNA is TGCAGTGCTAGAGATCAAAGGCAGGGCAACTATGGCTACACCTTC. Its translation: CSARDQRQGNYGYTF.

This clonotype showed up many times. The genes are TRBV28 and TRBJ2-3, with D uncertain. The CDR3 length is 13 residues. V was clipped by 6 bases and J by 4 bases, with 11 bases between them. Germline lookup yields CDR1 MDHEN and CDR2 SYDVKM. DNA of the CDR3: TGTGCCAGCAGCGCCCTCTCCGCAGATACGCAGTATTTT. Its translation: CASSALSADTQYF.

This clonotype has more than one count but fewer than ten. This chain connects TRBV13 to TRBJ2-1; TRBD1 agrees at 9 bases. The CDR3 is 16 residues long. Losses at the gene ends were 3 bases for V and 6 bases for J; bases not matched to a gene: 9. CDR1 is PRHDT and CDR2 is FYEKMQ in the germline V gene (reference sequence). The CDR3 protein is CASSFHPGQGFNEQFF. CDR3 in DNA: TGTGCCAGCAGCTTCCACCCGGGACAGGGCTTCAATGAGCAGTTCTTC.

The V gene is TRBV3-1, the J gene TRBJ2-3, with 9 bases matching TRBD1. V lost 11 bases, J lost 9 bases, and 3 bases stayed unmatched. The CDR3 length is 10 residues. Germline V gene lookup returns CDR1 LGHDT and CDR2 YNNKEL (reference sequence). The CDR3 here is CAAGTGTQYF. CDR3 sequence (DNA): TGTGCCGCCGGGACAGGGACGCAGTATTTT.

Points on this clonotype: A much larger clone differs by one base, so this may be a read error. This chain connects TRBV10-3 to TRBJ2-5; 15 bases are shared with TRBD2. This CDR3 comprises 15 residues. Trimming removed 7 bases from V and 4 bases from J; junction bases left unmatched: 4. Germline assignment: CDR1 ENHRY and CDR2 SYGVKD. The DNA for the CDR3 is TGTGCCATCATGCCGGGACTAGCGGGGGGAGAGACCCAGTACTTC. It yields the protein CAIMPGLAGGETQYF.

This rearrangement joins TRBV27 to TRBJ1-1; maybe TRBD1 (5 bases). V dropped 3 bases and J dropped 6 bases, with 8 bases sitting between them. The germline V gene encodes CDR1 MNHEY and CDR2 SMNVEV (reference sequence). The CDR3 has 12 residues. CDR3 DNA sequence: TGTGCCAGCAGTTTTTGGGGGGCTGAAGCTTTCTTT. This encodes CASSFWGAEAFF.

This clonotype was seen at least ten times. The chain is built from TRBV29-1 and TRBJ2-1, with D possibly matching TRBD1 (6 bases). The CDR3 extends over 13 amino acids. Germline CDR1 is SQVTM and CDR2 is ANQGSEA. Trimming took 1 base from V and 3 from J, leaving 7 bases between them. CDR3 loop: CSVEAGVYNEQFF. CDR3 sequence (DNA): TGCAGCGTTGAAGCAGGGGTCTACAATGAGCAGTTCTTC.

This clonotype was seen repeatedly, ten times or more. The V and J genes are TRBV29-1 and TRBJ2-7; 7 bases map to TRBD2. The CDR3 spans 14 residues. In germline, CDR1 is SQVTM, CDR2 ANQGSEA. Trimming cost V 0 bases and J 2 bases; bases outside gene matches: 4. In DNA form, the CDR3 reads TGCAGCGTTGAAGAGCGGGACTATCCCTACGAGCAGTACTTC. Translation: CSVEERDYPYEQYF.

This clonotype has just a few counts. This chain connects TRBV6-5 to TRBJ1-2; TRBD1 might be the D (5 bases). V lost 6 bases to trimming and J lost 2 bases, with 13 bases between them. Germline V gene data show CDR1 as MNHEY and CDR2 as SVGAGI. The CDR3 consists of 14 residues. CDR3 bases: TGTGCCAGCAGCTACCGGGACGGAAACTATGGCTACACCTTC. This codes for CASSYRDGNYGYTF.

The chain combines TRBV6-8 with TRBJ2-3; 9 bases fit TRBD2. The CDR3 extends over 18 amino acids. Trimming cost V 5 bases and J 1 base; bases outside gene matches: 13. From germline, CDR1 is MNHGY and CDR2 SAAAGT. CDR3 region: CASSKSPVQREGTDTQYF. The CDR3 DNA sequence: TGTGCCAGCAGTAAATCCCCCGTACAGCGGGAGGGCACAGATACGCAGTATTTT.

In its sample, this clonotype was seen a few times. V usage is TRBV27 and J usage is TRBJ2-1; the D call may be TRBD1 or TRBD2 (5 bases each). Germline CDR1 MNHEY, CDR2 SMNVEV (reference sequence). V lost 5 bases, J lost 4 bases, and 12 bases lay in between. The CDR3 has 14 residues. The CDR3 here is CASSLPGPYNEQFF. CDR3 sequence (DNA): TGTGCCAGCAGTCTCCCGGGGCCTTACAATGAGCAGTTCTTC.

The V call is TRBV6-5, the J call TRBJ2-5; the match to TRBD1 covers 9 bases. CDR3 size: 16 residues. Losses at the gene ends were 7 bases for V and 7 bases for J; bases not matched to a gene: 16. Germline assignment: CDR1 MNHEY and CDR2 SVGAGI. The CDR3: CASNLNRGRLKGTQYF. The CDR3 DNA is TGTGCCAGCAACCTAAACAGGGGGCGCTTAAAAGGGACCCAGTACTTC.

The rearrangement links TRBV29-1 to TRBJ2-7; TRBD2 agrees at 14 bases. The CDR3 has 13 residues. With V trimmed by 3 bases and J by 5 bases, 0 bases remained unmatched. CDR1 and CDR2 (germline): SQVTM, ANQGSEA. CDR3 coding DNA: TGCAGCGTTGAGGGACTAGCGGGAGACGAGCAGTACTTC. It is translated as CSVEGLAGDEQYF.

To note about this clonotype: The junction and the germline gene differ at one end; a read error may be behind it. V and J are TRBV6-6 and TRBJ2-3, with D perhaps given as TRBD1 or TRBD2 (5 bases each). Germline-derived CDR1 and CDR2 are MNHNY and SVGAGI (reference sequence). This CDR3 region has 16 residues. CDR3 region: CVSSYSRDDPTDTQYF. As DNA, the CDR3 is TGTGTCAGCAGTTACTCCCGGGACGACCCCACAGATACGCAGTATTTT.

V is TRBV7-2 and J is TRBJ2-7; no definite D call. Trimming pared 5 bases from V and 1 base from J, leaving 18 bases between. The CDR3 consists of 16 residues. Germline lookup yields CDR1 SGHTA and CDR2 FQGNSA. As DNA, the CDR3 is TGTGCCAGCAGCCCGAAAATCGACTTATTGTCCTACGAGCAGTACTTC. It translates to CASSPKIDLLSYEQYF.

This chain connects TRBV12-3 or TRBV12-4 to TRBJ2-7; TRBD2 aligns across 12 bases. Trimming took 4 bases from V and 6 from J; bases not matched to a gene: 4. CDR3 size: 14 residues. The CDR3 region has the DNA TGTGCCAGCAGTTCAAAGGGACTAGCGGGCGAGCAGTACTTC. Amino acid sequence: CASSSKGLAGEQYF.

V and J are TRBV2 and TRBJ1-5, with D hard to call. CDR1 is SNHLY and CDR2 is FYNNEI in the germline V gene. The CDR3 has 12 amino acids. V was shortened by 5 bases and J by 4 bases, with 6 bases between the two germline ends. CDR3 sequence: CASSNQNQPQHF. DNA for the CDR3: TGTGCCAGCAGTAACCAAAATCAGCCCCAGCATTTT.

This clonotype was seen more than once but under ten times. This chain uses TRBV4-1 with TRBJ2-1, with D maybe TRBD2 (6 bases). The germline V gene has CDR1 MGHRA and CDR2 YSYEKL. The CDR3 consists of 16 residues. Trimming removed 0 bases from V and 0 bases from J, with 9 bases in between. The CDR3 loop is CASSQDLGGSYNEQFF. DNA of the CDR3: TGCGCCAGCAGCCAAGACTTGGGGGGCTCCTACAATGAGCAGTTCTTC.

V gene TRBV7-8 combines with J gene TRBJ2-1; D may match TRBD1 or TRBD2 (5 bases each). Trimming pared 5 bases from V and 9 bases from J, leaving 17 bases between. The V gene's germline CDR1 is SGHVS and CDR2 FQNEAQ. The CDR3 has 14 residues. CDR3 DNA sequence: TGTGCCAGCAGCGGGGGAGCTAGCACCAGTGAGCAGTTCTTC. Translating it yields CASSGGASTSEQFF.